One T cell receptor (beta chain) is described in this entry. Its cognate antigen has yet to be identified. No much larger clonotype is one base removed from it; base qualities were not supplied. Its CDR3 holds 14 amino acids, cysteine through phenylalanine. The retained sequence is limited to the CDR3, 42 bases, with the frame set at the first base. CDR1 and CDR2 are read off the germline V gene as MDHEN and SYDVKM. Germline trimming: 10 bases from V, 3 bases from J; junction bases outside gene matches: 10. The cohort consisted of 670 or so healthy bone marrow donors. At the time of sampling, every cohort member was nominally healthy, though immune exposures that went unrecorded were likely present. The donor was CMV seronegative and was included in the group of 352 seronegative cohort members. A peripheral blood sample was provided by each donor, and peripheral blood mononuclear cells were used for TCR beta sequencing. Genomic DNA was extracted from the blood cell samples with the Qiagen DNeasy Blood Extraction Kit.

This sample was taken from a study of cytomegalovirus exposure and HLA in healthy donors (TCRdb year 2017). Concerning the study at large: An earlier analysis of 587 of the donors reported approximately 280 Gb of sequence data and 117 million unique TCR beta sequences obtained from 180 million or so T cells. Roughly 300 gigabases of sequencing data and tens of millions of unique TCR sequences were included in an early release covering roughly 600 HLA-typed donors. Among the roughly 410 genotyped donors, around 81% belonged to the genetic ancestry cluster associated with self-reported Caucasian donors. The study aimed to test whether cataloging public T cell receptors could reveal signatures of past pathogen exposure. The study used immunosequencing to profile the T cell repertoires of approximately 690 subjects and linked those repertoires to cytomegalovirus serostatus. A separate validation cohort of some 130 different subjects was used in addition to the roughly 620-subject first cohort. To predict cytomegalovirus infection status, the study brought together high-throughput TCR immunosequencing, statistical association of individual TCRs with disease status, and machine learning. A later analysis re-analyzed previously published TCR beta repertoires from 666 donors and added high-resolution HLA genotyping to study TCR occurrence patterns. Rather than using new phenotypic data, the later analysis identified candidate immune exposures from TCR beta sequences and from how often those sequences occurred across donors. To decide whether each TCR beta V gene segment behaved as functional or pseudogenic, an earlier analysis of some 600 of the donors relied on high-throughput TCR beta sequencing. Donor age, sex, ethnicity and CMV serostatus were compiled together with the repertoire data. A later genetic analysis used genome-wide SNP genotypes for about 65% of the 666 donors, treating that subset as a discovery cohort. All discovery cohort repertoires had been generated using a single sequencing platform. HLA typing covered class I and class II loci at four-digit resolution. Typing coverage differed by locus: A, B, C, DRB1 and DQB1 were typed in about 629-630 donors, DQA1 in about 550, DPA1 in 600 to 610, and DPB1 in 450 to 480. Roughly 5 DR-DQ haplotypes were handled as single units for association and clustering because linkage in the cohort was strong. Across 398 genotyped donors of the cohort, an average of roughly 230,000 unique TCR beta nucleotide sequences per donor were sequenced, and roughly 18% of those sequences were non-productive. Study-wide findings and limitations: Correlated functional status among segregating V segments might reflect linkage disequilibrium, but an unknown experimental factor could not be ruled out. Only TCR beta chains were sequenced in this cohort, and the absence of alpha or paired-chain data limited detectable features. V-gene and J-gene trimming of TCR beta chains was associated with a missense DCLRE1C variant in a later genetic analysis, and the association was replicated in an independent cohort. An earlier analysis of approximately 590 of the donors showed that most TCR beta V segments appeared in productive rearrangements either about 87% or about 30% of the time, which broadly matched IMGT annotations. It was suggested by the authors that the approach could potentially be generalized to other disease states and immunological phenotypes. When HLA alleles, especially DR and DQ, strongly co-occurred, attributing TCR associations to individual alleles was difficult. In a later analysis, HLA-associated TCR beta chains were found to be more clonally expanded and to have lower generation probabilities than equally common non-associated chains. A cluster of highly shared sequence variants was judged likely to be a technical artifact of the sequencing pipeline. Cytomegalovirus status was reported to be diagnosed by the classifier with high specificity and sensitivity in both the original and validation cohorts. A later analysis found that most CMV-associated TCR beta chains appeared HLA-restricted, with HLA associations seemingly driven largely by CMV exposure. The 87-base-pair reads could not distinguish some IMGT-functional V segments, including TRBV6-2 and TRBV6-3, so those segments were excluded. According to a later genetic analysis, donors in an Asian-associated ancestry cluster had fewer N-insertions in productive TCRs than the roughly 700-donor mean. Because counts were too low, 15 or so rarely observed V segments, including chromosome 9 orphons, were excluded from the earlier analysis of 587 of the donors. In vitro tests confirmed that a few of the cytomegalovirus-associated TCR beta chains recognize cytomegalovirus antigens. Because HLA typing was unavailable for some donors at each locus, only the typed subset was used in association tests. A later analysis associated 15,000 to 20,000 TCR beta sequences with specific HLA alleles at a false discovery rate of 0.05. A further reported finding was that TCR beta sequences accurately predicted the HLA-A and HLA-B alleles for most subjects in the first cohort. A later analysis found that TCR association rates varied across HLA loci, with DRB1 alleles showing the most associated TCRs and HLA-C alleles the fewest. A later analysis reported that several top co-occurrence clusters appeared linked to parvovirus B19, influenza, CMV and Epstein-Barr virus. For the cohort, immune exposure information was limited to CMV serostatus. The study gave a list of about 160 TCR beta chains associated with cytomegalovirus. Sequencing depth was assumed to be roughly uniform across donors in the presence/absence analyses, though that assumption may not hold. Most TCR sequences were observed very rarely across donors, whereas some public TCRs were present in many individuals.

The protocol used for the library was the immunoSEQ multiplex PCR assay. A mixture of 60 forward primers for TCR Vbeta segments and 13 reverse primers for TCR Jbeta segments was used in the multiplex PCR. The CDR3 region of rearranged TCR beta genes was amplified from genomic DNA by a multiplex PCR assay. The Illumina HiSeq System was used to sequence the amplified TCR beta libraries as 87-base-pair reads. The study's processing was this. A later analysis tallied 70 million to 100 million unique TCR beta chains across the approximately 670 repertoires, and around 12 million of those chains were shared by two or more donors. Raw reads were error-corrected and collapsed into unique sequences by a nearest-neighbor algorithm in which closely related sequences were merged to remove PCR and sequencing errors. To assign V, D and J gene segments, CDR3 sequences were aligned to IMGT reference sequences. For a sequence to be retained, at least a six-nucleotide match to both a V gene segment and a J gene segment was required. A rearrangement was called productive if the CDR3 had no stop codons and remained in frame with V and J, and every other rearrangement was called non-productive. CDR3 was defined by IMGT convention, running from the second conserved V-encoded cysteine to the conserved J-encoded phenylalanine. In an earlier analysis of more than 550 of the donors, sequences lacking an unambiguous match to a single V gene segment were excluded. An earlier analysis of 587 of the donors called V segments functional above 56.7% productive rearrangements and segregating when the between-donor standard deviation exceeded 5%. A statistical classification framework was developed to diagnose cytomegalovirus status using the catalog of TCR beta chain sequences. V and J gene assignment, in a later analysis, came from comparing TCR nucleotide sequences with IMGT/GENE-DB human TR gene sequences. In a later analysis, CDR3 sequences and most-parsimonious VDJ recombination scenarios were assigned using the TCRdist pipeline. In a later analysis, each TCR beta chain was defined by its CDR3 amino acid sequence together with its V-gene family, and reads without a unique V-gene family were excluded. A later analysis removed 500 to 600 highly shared, low-generation-probability nucleotide sequences to deal with suspected cross-contamination and a sequencing artifact. In a later analysis, a clonal expansion index for each public chain was calculated from normalized within-repertoire ranks of inferred template counts. A later analysis computed generation probabilities with a VDJ recombination model fitted to out-of-frame rearrangements, and checked the results against IGoR. In a later analysis, hypergeometric tests were used to score TCR-TCR, TCR-HLA and TCR-CMV co-occurrence, with a repertoire-size bias correction applied to TCR pairs. In a later analysis, false discovery rates were estimated by permuting HLA or CMV assignments 20 times. In a later analysis, co-occurring TCRs were grouped using DBSCAN, and TCRdist sequence similarity was added for clustering within HLA-allele-positive subsets. Co-occurrence clustering excluded repertoires with fewer than 30,000 or more than 120,000 public chains, plus five with anomalous nucleotide sharing. In its TCRdb copy, this immuneACCESS table keeps in-frame sequences only and misses some clones. Where compared with another copy, unresolved V genes explain less than half of these, and the others have no known cause. D and trimming come from the DNA, and the V and J calls and clone size come from that table. Counted in this sample were around 130,000 clones; 75% to 85% of them appeared once. Jointly, the top ten make up approximately 4% of the sample.

Sequencing used PBMCs. This TCR came from a woman between 40 and 50 years old in good health and CMV-seronegative. The V and J genes are TRBV28 and TRBJ2-7; 9 nucleotides in the junction match TRBD2. The DNA is as follows: TGTGCCACCTCGGGCGGGAGGGACAGCTACGAGCAGTACTTC. This is translated as CATSGGRDSYEQYF.